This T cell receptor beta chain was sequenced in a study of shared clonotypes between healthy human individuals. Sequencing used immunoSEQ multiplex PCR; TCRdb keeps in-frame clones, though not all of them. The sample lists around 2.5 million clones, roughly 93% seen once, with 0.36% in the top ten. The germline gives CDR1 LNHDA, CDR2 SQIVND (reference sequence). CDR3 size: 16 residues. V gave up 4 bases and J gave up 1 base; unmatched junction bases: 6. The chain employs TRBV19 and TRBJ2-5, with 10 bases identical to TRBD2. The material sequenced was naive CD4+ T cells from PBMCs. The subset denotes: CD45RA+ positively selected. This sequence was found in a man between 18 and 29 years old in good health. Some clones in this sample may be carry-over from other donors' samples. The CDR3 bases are TGTGCCAGTAGTACCCTAGCGGGAGTGCGCCAAGAGACCCAGTACTTC. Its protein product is CASSTLAGVRQETQYF.